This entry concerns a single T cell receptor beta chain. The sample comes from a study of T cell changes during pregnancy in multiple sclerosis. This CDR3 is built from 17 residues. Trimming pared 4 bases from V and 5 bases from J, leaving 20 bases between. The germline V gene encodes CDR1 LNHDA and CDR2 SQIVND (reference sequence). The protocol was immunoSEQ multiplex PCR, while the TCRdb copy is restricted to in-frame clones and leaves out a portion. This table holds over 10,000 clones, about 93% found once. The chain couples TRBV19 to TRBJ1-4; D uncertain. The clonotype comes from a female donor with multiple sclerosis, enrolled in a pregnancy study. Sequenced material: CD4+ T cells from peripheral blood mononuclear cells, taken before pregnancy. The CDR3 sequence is CASSTSWLTSGNEKLFF. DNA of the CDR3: TGTGCCAGTAGTACCAGCTGGCTGACTTCGGGAAATGAAAAACTGTTTTTT.